Following are 8 T cell receptor beta chains from one sample sequenced in a study of OX40 agonist ivuxolimab in advanced cancers. The data were produced by immunoSEQ multiplex PCR, yet TCRdb's version contains in-frame clones alone and is incomplete. Here the sample spans around 79,000 clones, roughly 90% being singletons. Sequenced here: CD4+ or CD8+ T cells sorted from blood, sampled in a trial of the OX40 agonist ivuxolimab. The receptors come from an adult with an advanced solid tumor such as melanoma, head and neck, liver or kidney cancer.

This chain connects TRBV10-1 to TRBJ2-3; 11 bases match TRBD2. The CDR3 has 15 amino acids. V trimming: 3 bases; J trimming: 3 bases; junction bases outside the gene matches: 2. Germline CDR1 WNHNN, CDR2 SYGVQD (reference sequence). The CDR3 is CASSETSGRTDTQYF. The DNA for the CDR3 is TGCGCCAGCAGTGAAACTAGCGGGAGAACAGATACGCAGTATTTT.

This clone was detected only a few times. This chain uses TRBV5-5 with TRBJ1-2; no firm D call. This CDR3 is built from 13 residues. From germline, CDR1 is SGHKS and CDR2 YYEKEE (reference sequence). V was clipped by 4 bases and J by 3 bases, with 10 bases between them. DNA for the CDR3: TGTGCCAGCAGCCCCGACGGATACTATGGCTACACCTTC. It yields the protein CASSPDGYYGYTF.

This clone was seen only once. The J gene is TRBJ1-1, the V gene TRBV30, with 7 bases identical to TRBD1. This CDR3 spans 15 amino acids. The germline gives CDR1 GTSNPN, CDR2 SVGIG (reference sequence). J gave up 3 bases and V 2 bases, and 9 bases lay outside the gene matches. The CDR3 DNA follows: TGTGCCTGGAGTAAGGGGGCGGGGTGGGACACTGAAGCTTTCTTT. Protein: CAWSKGAGWDTEAFF.

The chain combines TRBV10-3 with TRBJ1-5; D remains unclear. Germline CDR1 reads ENHRY; CDR2 reads SYGVKD. This CDR3 contains 13 residues. Between the trimmed V and J ends, which lost 0 bases and 10 bases, there was a span of 10 bases. For the CDR3, the DNA is TGTGCCATCAGTGAGTCGTTACTCCGACCCCAGCATTTT. This translates into CAISESLLRPQHF.

The chain employs TRBV9 and TRBJ1-4, with no clear D. CDR3 length: 15 amino acids. V was clipped by 2 bases and J by 4 bases, with 12 bases between them. CDR1 and CDR2 (germline): SGDLS, YYNGEE. In DNA form, the CDR3 reads TGTGCCAGCAGCGTTAGCACTGGGCATAATGAAAAACTGTTTTTT. Translated, it gives CASSVSTGHNEKLFF.

The chain is built from TRBV6-6 and TRBJ2-7; 10 bases fit TRBD2. Germline-derived CDR1 and CDR2 are MNHNY and SVGAGI (reference sequence). The V and J ends lost 6 bases and 7 bases, in that order; junction bases with no gene match: 9. CDR3 length: 14 amino acids. The chain's CDR3 is CASRLKREGLEQYF. CDR3 bases: TGTGCCAGCAGACTCAAGCGGGAGGGCCTAGAGCAGTACTTC.

V usage is TRBV7-9 and J usage is TRBJ2-7, with D unresolved. V lost 5 bases and J 2 bases, leaving 10 bases between the germline ends. The CDR3 loop spans 13 amino acids. Germline V gene sequence: CDR1 SEHNR, CDR2 FQNEAQ (reference sequence). The CDR3 DNA reads as TGTGCCAGCAGCGCCGGTTGGGCCTACGAGCAGTACTTC. It encodes CASSAGWAYEQYF.

V usage is TRBV11-3 and J usage is TRBJ2-1, with D possibly TRBD2 on 6 matching bases. Germline lookup yields CDR1 SGHNT and CDR2 YENEEA. Trimming pared 1 base from V and 8 bases from J, leaving 15 bases between. The CDR3 is made up of 15 amino acids. The CDR3 DNA sequence: TGTGCCAGCAGCTTAGTAGCCGGGAGTGGAGATGAGCAGTTCTTC. Translation gives CASSLVAGSGDEQFF.